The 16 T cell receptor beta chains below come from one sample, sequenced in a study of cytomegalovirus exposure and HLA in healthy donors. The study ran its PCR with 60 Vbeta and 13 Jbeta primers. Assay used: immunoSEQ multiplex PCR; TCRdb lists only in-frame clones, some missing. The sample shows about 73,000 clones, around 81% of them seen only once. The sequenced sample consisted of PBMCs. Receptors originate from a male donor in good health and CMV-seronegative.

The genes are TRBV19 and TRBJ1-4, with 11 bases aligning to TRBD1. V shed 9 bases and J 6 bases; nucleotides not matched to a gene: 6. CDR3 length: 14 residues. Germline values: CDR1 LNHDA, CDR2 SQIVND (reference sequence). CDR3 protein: CASQGTGGDEKLFF. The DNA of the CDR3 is TGTGCCAGCCAGGGGACAGGGGGTGATGAAAAACTGTTTTTT.

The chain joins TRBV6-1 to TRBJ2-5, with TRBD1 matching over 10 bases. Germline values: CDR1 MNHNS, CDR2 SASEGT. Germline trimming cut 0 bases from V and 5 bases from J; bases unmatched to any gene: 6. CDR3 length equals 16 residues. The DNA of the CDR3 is TGTGCCAGCAGTGAAGCGATGACAGGGGGCTGGGAGACCCAGTACTTC. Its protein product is CASSEAMTGGWETQYF.

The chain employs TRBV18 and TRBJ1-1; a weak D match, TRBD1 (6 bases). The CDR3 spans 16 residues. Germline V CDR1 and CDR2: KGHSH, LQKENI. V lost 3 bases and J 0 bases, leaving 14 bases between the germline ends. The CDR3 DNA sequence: TGTGCCAGCTCACCCAACCGAAGGGACATGAACACTGAAGCTTTCTTT. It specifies CASSPNRRDMNTEAFF.

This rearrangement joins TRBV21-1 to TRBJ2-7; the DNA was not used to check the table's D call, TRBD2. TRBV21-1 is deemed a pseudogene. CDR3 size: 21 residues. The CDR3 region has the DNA TGTGCCAGCAGCAAAGCGACCCTCAGACTAGGAGAGTCCCCGGGGACCTACGAGCAGTACTTC. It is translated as CASSKATLRLGESPGTYEQYF.

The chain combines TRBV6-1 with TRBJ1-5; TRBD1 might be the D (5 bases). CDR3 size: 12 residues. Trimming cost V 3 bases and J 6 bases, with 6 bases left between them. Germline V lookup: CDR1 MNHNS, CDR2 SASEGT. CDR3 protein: CASSEGGQPQHF. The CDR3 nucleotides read TGTGCCAGCAGTGAGGGGGGTCAGCCCCAGCATTTT.

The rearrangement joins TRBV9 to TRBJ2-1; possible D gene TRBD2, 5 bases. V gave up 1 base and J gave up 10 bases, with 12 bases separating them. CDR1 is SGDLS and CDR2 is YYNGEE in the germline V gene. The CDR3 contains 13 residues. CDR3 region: CASSVLEGNEQFF. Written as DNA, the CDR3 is TGTGCCAGCAGCGTATTAGAGGGTAACGAGCAGTTCTTC.

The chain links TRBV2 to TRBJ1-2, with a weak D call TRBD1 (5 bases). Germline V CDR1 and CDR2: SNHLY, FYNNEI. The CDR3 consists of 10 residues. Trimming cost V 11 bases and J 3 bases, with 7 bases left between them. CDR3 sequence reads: CAVRDYGYTF. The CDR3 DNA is TGTGCCGTCAGGGACTATGGCTACACCTTC.

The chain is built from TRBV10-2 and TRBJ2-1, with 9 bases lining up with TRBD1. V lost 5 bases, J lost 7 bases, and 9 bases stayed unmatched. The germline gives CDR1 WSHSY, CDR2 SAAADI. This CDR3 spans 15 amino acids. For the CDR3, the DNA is TGCGCCAGCAGTAAACCGGGACAGGGCGTTAATGAGCAGTTCTTC. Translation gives CASSKPGQGVNEQFF.

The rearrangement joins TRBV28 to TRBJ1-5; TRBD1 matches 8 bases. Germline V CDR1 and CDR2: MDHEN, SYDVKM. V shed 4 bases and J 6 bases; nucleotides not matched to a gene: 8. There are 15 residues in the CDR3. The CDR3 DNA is TGTGCCAGCAGTTCCCCCGGACAGGGCATTCAGCCCCAGCATTTT. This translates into CASSSPGQGIQPQHF.

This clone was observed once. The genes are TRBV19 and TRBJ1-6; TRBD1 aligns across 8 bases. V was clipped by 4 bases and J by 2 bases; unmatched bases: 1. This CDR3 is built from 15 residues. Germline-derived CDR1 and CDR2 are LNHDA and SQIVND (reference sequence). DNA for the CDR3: TGTGCCAGTAGTACGACAGGGGCCTATAATTCACCCCTCCACTTT. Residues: CASSTTGAYNSPLHF.

CDR3 nucleotides: TGTGCCAGCAGCTTAGGAGCGGGGCGACACAATGAGCAGTTCTTC. Protein sequence: CASSLGAGRHNEQFF. V usage is TRBV7-8 and J usage is TRBJ2-1; 7 bases agree with TRBD2. This CDR3 is built from 15 residues. Germline trimming cut 1 base from V and 5 bases from J; bases unmatched to any gene: 5. Germline V gene data show CDR1 as SGHVS and CDR2 as FQNEAQ.

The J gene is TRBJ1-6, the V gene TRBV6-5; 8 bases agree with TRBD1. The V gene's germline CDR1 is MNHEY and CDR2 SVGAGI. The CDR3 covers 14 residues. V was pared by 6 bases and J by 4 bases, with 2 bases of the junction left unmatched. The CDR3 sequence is CASSNRGYNSPLHF. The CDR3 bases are TGTGCCAGCAGCAACAGGGGGTATAATTCACCCCTCCACTTT.

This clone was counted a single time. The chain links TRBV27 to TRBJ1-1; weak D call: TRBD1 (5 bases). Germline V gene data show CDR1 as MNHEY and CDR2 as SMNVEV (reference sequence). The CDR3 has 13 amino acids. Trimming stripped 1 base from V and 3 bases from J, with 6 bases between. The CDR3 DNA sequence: TGTGCCAGCAGTTTATACAGGTACACTGAAGCTTTCTTT. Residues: CASSLYRYTEAFF.

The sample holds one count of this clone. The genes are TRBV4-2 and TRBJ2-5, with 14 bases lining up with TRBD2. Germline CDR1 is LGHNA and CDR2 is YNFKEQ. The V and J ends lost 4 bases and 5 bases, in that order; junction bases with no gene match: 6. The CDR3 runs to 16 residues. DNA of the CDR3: TGTGCCAGCAGCCGCGGGACTAGCGGGAGTAGGGAGACCCAGTACTTC. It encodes CASSRGTSGSRETQYF.

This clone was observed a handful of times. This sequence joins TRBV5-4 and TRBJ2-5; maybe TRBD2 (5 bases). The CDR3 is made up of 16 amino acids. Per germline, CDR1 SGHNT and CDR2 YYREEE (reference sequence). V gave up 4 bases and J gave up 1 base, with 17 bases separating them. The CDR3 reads CASSRLFKTAQETQYF. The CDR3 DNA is TGTGCCAGCAGCCGACTATTTAAGACGGCCCAAGAGACCCAGTACTTC.

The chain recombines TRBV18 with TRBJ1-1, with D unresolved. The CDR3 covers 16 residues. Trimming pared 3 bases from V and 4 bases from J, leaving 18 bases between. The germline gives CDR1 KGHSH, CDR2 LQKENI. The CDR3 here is CASSPGLPEAATEAFF. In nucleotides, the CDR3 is TGTGCCAGCTCACCCGGACTCCCTGAGGCGGCCACTGAAGCTTTCTTT.